Presented here are 10 T cell receptor beta chains from one specimen sequenced in a study of regulatory T cells in long-lasting Graves disease. The TCR beta library used iRepertoire HTBI primers with Arm-PCR amplification of CDR3. One entry per CDR3 protein, called by TCRdb with MiXCR from the multiplex PCR reads. The table includes around 450,000 distinct CDR3 sequences, about 22% detected once. The time point: persistent/refractory GD, antithyroid drugs over 5 years with positive TRAb. Following extraction of RNA from PBMCs, that RNA was used to make the TCR library. This specimen consisted of peripheral blood mononuclear cells (PBMCs), obtained when the disease was refractory, from a patient treated with antithyroid drugs. These receptors all stem from a female donor with Graves disease.

This clonotype was detected only a few times. CDR3 residues: CASSYRDPGEQYF. CDR3 nucleotides: TGTGCCAGCAGCTACCGGGACCCGGGAGAGCAGTACTTC. This rearrangement joins TRBV7-2 to TRBJ2-7; D tentatively reads TRBD1 or TRBD2 (5 bases each). Trimming shortened V by 4 bases and J by 7 bases, and 14 bases separated the two germline ends. Germline-derived CDR1 and CDR2 are SGHTA and FQGNSA. This CDR3 has 13 amino acids.

J is TRBJ2-7 and V is TRBV4-1; perhaps TRBD1 as D (5 bases). Trimming shortened V by 0 bases and J by 2 bases, and 11 bases separated the two germline ends. From germline, CDR1 is MGHRA and CDR2 YSYEKL. The CDR3 runs 15 residues. The chain's CDR3 is CASSQDAAGTYEQYF. The DNA for the CDR3 is TGCGCCAGCAGCCAAGACGCGGCAGGGACCTACGAGCAGTACTTC.

This chain uses TRBV3-1 with TRBJ2-1; 10 bases match TRBD2. CDR1 and CDR2 (germline): LGHDT, YNNKEL (reference sequence). The length of the CDR3 is 14 residues. V lost 10 bases and J lost 6; bases outside the gene matches: 9. In DNA form, the CDR3 reads TGTGCCACCAGGAAAGCTAGCGGGAGCAATGAGCAGTTCTTC. As protein: CATRKASGSNEQFF.

The chain employs TRBV12-3 or TRBV12-4 and TRBJ2-5, with D possibly called TRBD1 or TRBD2 (6 bases each). The CDR3 has 13 residues. V was cut by 8 bases and J by 5 bases, with 15 bases left in between. For the CDR3, the DNA is TGTGCCAGCCGTAGGGGGGTGGATGAGACCCAGTACTTC. Translating gives CASRRGVDETQYF.

This clonotype showed up just a few times. This chain connects TRBV12-3 or TRBV12-4 to TRBJ2-2; D is unclear. The CDR3 totals 11 residues. Trimming pared 3 bases from V and 7 bases from J, leaving 3 bases between. CDR3 in DNA: TGTGCCAGCAGTTTTGTCGGGGAGCTGTTTTTT. This encodes CASSFVGELFF.

There are many counts of this clonotype. V is TRBV10-3 and J is TRBJ1-2; 8 bases are shared with TRBD1. Unmatched junction bases numbered 1, after V lost 4 bases and J lost 0 bases. Germline lookup yields CDR1 ENHRY and CDR2 SYGVKD. CDR3 length: 14 amino acids. This CDR3 reads CAISGQGTNYGYTF. The CDR3 DNA sequence: TGTGCCATCAGTGGACAGGGGACTAACTATGGCTACACCTTC.

This clonotype has more than one count but fewer than ten. The J gene is TRBJ1-1, the V gene TRBV7-2, with no clear D. V gave up 3 bases and J gave up 3 bases, with 8 bases separating them. Germline CDR1 reads SGHTA; CDR2 reads FQGNSA. The CDR3 totals 13 residues. The CDR3 here is CASSFRMHTEAFF. The CDR3 DNA sequence: TGTGCCAGCAGCTTTCGGATGCACACTGAAGCTTTCTTT.

This chain joins TRBV24-1 and TRBJ2-1, with TRBD1 matching over 9 bases. The CDR3 is 15 amino acids. CDR1 is KGHDR, CDR2 SFDVKD, per germline. Trimming cost V 6 bases and J 6 bases; bases outside gene matches: 8. This chain's CDR3 is CATSSRDRETNEQFF. CDR3 DNA sequence: TGTGCCACCAGTTCCCGGGACAGGGAAACCAATGAGCAGTTCTTC.

This clonotype was counted only a few times. J is TRBJ1-6 and V is TRBV5-1; 8 bases line up with TRBD1. The length of the CDR3 is 15 residues. Trimming removed 2 bases from V and 5 bases from J; junction bases left unmatched: 3. Germline assignment: CDR1 SGHRS and CDR2 YFSETQ. CDR3 protein: CASSFQGADNSPLHF. As DNA, the CDR3 is TGCGCCAGCAGCTTTCAGGGGGCGGATAATTCACCCCTCCACTTT.

CDR3 loop: CASSRQDAGVSETQYF. The CDR3 DNA sequence: TGCGCCAGCAGCCGTCAAGATGCGGGGGTGTCAGAGACCCAGTACTTC. The V gene is TRBV4-1, the J gene TRBJ2-5, with TRBD2 matching over 7 bases. This CDR3 contains 16 residues. Germline-derived CDR1 and CDR2 are MGHRA and YSYEKL. Trimming at V came to 4 bases and at J to 4 bases, leaving 12 bases not matched to a gene.